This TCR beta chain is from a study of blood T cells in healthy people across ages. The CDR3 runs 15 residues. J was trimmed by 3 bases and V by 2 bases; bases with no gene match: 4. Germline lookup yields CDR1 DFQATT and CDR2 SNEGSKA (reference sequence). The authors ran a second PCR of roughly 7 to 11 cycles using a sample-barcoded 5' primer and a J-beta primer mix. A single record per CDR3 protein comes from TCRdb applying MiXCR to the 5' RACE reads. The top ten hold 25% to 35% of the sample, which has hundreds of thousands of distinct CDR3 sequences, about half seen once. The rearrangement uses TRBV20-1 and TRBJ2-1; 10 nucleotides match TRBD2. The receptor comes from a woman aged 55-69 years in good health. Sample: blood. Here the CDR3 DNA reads TGCAGTGCTAGAATCCGGACTAGCGGCTACAATGAGCAGTTCTTC. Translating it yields CSARIRTSGYNEQFF.